This T cell receptor (beta chain) came from a study of blood T cells in healthy people across ages. Isolated per sample were at least 7 million PBMCs. Extracted total RNA amounted to at least 5.5 micrograms for each sample. Germline-derived CDR1 and CDR2 are SGHKS and YYEKEE (reference sequence). The CDR3 runs 14 residues. V gave up 0 bases and J gave up 5 bases; unmatched junction bases: 2. The use of a sample-barcoded 5' primer and a J-beta primer mix characterized a second PCR of roughly 6 to 11 cycles. In TCRdb, the 5' RACE reads were re-called with MiXCR into one record per CDR3 protein. The sample lists around 850,000 distinct CDR3 sequences, about 36% occurring once.

The chain uses TRBV5-5 and TRBJ1-2, with 9 bases matching TRBD1. The receptor was derived from a man younger than 35 in good health. The specimen sequenced was blood. The CDR3 spells CASSLAGTGYGYTF. Here the CDR3 DNA reads TGTGCCAGCAGCTTGGCAGGGACAGGGTATGGCTACACCTTC.